This entry features one T cell receptor beta chain sequence. The data were taken from a study of blood T cell repertoires in COVID-19. Study at large: Sources were T cells, B-cell-depleted T cells, or PBMCs; the material itself was cDNA or gDNA.

This CDR3 comprises 11 residues. V shed 1 base and J shed 7 bases, with 6 bases lying between them. The V gene's germline CDR1 is SGHRS and CDR2 YFSETQ. Clones were read by immunoSEQ multiplex PCR, and TCRdb kept only the in-frame ones, dropping some. The repertoire includes 140,000 to 150,000 clones, roughly 90% of them detected once, and roughly 1% sits in the top ten. The material sequenced was peripheral blood. The origin of this receptor is a woman aged 45-60 years with acute or convalescent COVID-19. The chain uses TRBV5-1 and TRBJ2-7, with TRBD1 as a possible D gene (6 bases). CDR3 region: CASSLRGEQYF. The CDR3 nucleotides are TGCGCCAGCAGCTTGAGGGGGGAGCAGTACTTC.